This T cell receptor beta chain was documented in a study of blood T cell repertoires in COVID-19 (dated by TCRdb to between 2020 and 2021). Concerning the study at large: Samples from collaborators originated in the United States, Italy and Spain and spanned both the acute and convalescent phases of COVID-19. The prospective study material was composed of cDNA or gDNA derived from T cells, B-cell-depleted T cells, or PBMCs. The repertoires were released in a freely available public database meant as a resource for research on the immune response to SARS-CoV-2. Deeply sampled blood TCRbeta repertoires from subjects exposed to, actively infected with, or recovered from COVID-19 were included in the dataset. Sample metadata almost always included a de-identified subject ID, COVID-19 status, age in years and sex. Where HLA class I and class II types were available, the types were taken from metadata supplied by the sample provider, not from assay-based typing. The samples were drawn from two sources: the first 160 participants of the ongoing ImmuneRACE study, and fewer than 1,500 subjects contributed by 6 global collaborators.

One collaborating source in Seattle enrolled patients while the patients were actively infected and followed the patients over time throughout the course of disease. Whole blood was collected in K2EDTA tubes by collaborating institutions according to the institutions' own protocols. Collaborator samples were shipped for TCRbeta analysis as frozen whole blood, isolated PBMCs, or DNA extracted from either sample type. For this clone: There is no known antigen for this receptor. Base quality data are lacking; no much larger clone is found one base away.

TCRbeta CDR3 regions were amplified from genomic DNA by means of the immunoSEQ Assay, a bias-controlled multiplex PCR. The authors' analysis ran thus. Within the assay, amplification of reference gene primers was used to estimate how many nucleated cells each sample contained. To quantify the absolute abundance of each unique TCRbeta CDR3 rearrangement, sequence reads were collapsed and filtered. For each sample, productive Simpson clonality was calculated as the square root of Simpson's diversity index over productive rearrangements. The table was pulled from immuneACCESS by TCRdb, which kept in-frame rearrangements only. Such tables lose some clones; where checked, under half of the loss comes from unresolved V genes, and the rest has no known cause. The V and J calls and clone size are taken from that table; D and trimming were inferred from the DNA. The sample profile shows some 220,000 clones; around 90% of them were found once. Jointly, the top ten make up roughly 0.79% of the sample.

The germline V end is reduced by 5 bases and the J end by 1 base; junction bases left unmatched: 8. CDR1 SNHLY and CDR2 FYNNEI are derived from the germline V gene. Counted from cysteine to phenylalanine, this CDR3 has 15 amino acids. The entry retains the CDR3 DNA only, 45 bases that are in frame from base 1. General study outcomes and caveats: The quantity of clinical and demographic metadata differed by source and by participant and was supplied without curation.

Sequenced sample: peripheral blood. This clonotype was sampled from a man between 25 and 39 years old with COVID-19, enrolled during active disease. The rearrangement joined TRBV2 to TRBJ2-7; 7 of the junction bases match TRBD1. The nucleotides read TGTGCCAGCAGTCGTAGGGGGCAGGTTTCCTACGAGCAGTACTTC. The resulting protein is CASSRRGQVSYEQYF.